Below, 21 T cell receptor beta chains from the same sample are listed, as sequenced in a study of blood T cell repertoires in COVID-19. Method: immunoSEQ multiplex PCR; TCRdb's copy keeps in-frame clones and lacks some. The sample lists about 42,000 clones; roughly 87% were seen once. What was sequenced was peripheral blood. The receptors originated from a woman over 75 in a cohort sampled during active or convalescent COVID-19.

The V gene is TRBV3-1 (or the pseudogene TRBV3-2), the J gene TRBJ1-1, with D tentatively TRBD1 (5 bases). V lost 0 bases and J 9 bases, leaving 11 bases between the germline ends. This CDR3 contains 13 residues. Germline CDR1 is LGHDT and CDR2 is YNNKEL (reference sequence). The CDR3 loop reads CASSQDSQGKAFF. The CDR3 nucleotides are TGTGCCAGCAGCCAAGATTCGCAGGGAAAAGCTTTCTTT.

The V gene is TRBV19, the J gene TRBJ1-2; D not certain. Germline CDR1 is LNHDA and CDR2 is SQIVND (reference sequence). CDR3 length: 15 amino acids. The germline V and J ends were trimmed by 3 bases and 6 bases, with 17 bases remaining between them. The CDR3 DNA is TGTGCCAGTAGTATCGCGGATCGCCTGTGGGATGGCTACACCTTC. Translated: CASSIADRLWDGYTF.

The CDR3 protein is CASSGLGFSGYNEQFF. DNA of the CDR3: TGTGCCAGCAGCGGACTAGGGTTCTCGGGGTACAATGAGCAGTTCTTC. This chain connects TRBV9 to TRBJ2-1; D is perhaps TRBD2 (6 bases). V was cut by 3 bases and J by 4 bases, with 17 bases left in between. CDR1 is SGDLS, CDR2 YYNGEE, per germline. The length of the CDR3 is 16 residues.

This chain joins TRBV30 and TRBJ1-2; possibly TRBD1 for D (6 bases). With 5 bases removed from V and 4 bases from J, the gap between germline ends came to 17 bases. The CDR3 length is 14 residues. Germline V CDR1 and CDR2: GTSNPN, SVGIG (reference sequence). The CDR3 DNA sequence: TGTGCCTGGGACCGGCCTACAGGGACCTATGGCTACACCTTC. It translates to CAWDRPTGTYGYTF.

The V gene is TRBV27, the J gene TRBJ2-5; 7 positions agree with TRBD1. CDR1 MNHEY and CDR2 SMNVEV come from the germline V gene (reference sequence). This CDR3 spans 13 amino acids. Trimming took 6 bases from V and 10 from J; bases not matched to a gene: 11. The CDR3 DNA is TGTGCCAGCAGACAAGACAGGGTTGGGGACCAGTACTTC. The encoded protein is CASRQDRVGDQYF.

The CDR3 loop reads CASSQEYSNQPQHF. The DNA of the CDR3 is TGCGCCAGCAGCCAAGAGTATAGCAATCAGCCCCAGCATTTT. The V gene is TRBV4-1, the J gene TRBJ1-5; D ambiguous. CDR1 is MGHRA, CDR2 YSYEKL, per germline. The V end lost 0 bases, the J end lost 0 bases, and 3 bases lay between the germline ends. The CDR3 runs 14 residues.

The chain recombines TRBV2 with TRBJ1-1, with TRBD1 matching 7 bases. CDR1 and CDR2 (germline): SNHLY, FYNNEI. The CDR3 loop spans 14 amino acids. J was trimmed by 6 bases and V by 3 bases; bases with no gene match: 7. The CDR3 region is CASSDGDSSSEAFF. In DNA, the CDR3 is TGTGCCAGCAGTGATGGGGACAGTTCGTCTGAAGCTTTCTTT.

This chain joins TRBV5-1 and TRBJ1-1, with no clear D. This CDR3 contains 15 residues. Germline V gene sequence: CDR1 SGHRS, CDR2 YFSETQ. Trimming removed 1 base at V and 0 bases at J, with 10 bases between. In DNA form, the CDR3 reads TGCGCCAGCAGCTTGAATACAGCCTTGAACACTGAAGCTTTCTTT. It yields the protein CASSLNTALNTEAFF.

J is TRBJ1-1 and V is TRBV5-1; TRBD1 matches 7 bases. CDR1 is SGHRS and CDR2 is YFSETQ in the germline V gene. Trimming removed 2 bases from V and 1 base from J; junction bases left unmatched: 5. The CDR3 contains 15 residues. The CDR3 protein is CASSFTEGANTEAFF. For the CDR3, the DNA is TGCGCCAGCAGCTTCACTGAGGGGGCGAACACTGAAGCTTTCTTT.

V and J are TRBV3-1 (or the pseudogene TRBV3-2) and TRBJ1-4; D not certain. V lost 4 bases and J 7 bases, leaving 10 bases between the germline ends. The CDR3 spans 13 residues. CDR1 LGHDT and CDR2 YNNKEL come from the germline V gene (reference sequence). In nucleotides, the CDR3 is TGTGCCAGCAGCCCCCGTGGCGGTGAAAAACTGTTTTTT. Translated, it gives CASSPRGGEKLFF.

In its sample, this clone was seen once. The chain carries TRBV11-3 and TRBJ2-7; 7 positions match TRBD1. With 5 bases clipped from V and 7 bases from J, the junction kept 11 bases outside the gene matches. Germline V gene lookup returns CDR1 SGHNT and CDR2 YENEEA. The CDR3 contains 14 residues. The CDR3 loop is CASSRRQGWGEQYF. The CDR3 DNA follows: TGTGCCAGCAGCCGGAGACAGGGCTGGGGGGAGCAGTACTTC.

The rearrangement uses TRBV5-1 and TRBJ2-5; TRBD1 matches at 12 bases. Germline V lookup: CDR1 SGHRS, CDR2 YFSETQ. The CDR3 runs 18 residues. The J segment lost 4 bases and the V segment lost 0 bases, leaving 10 bases of the junction unmatched. The CDR3 DNA reads TGCGCCAGCAGCTTGGGTGCGGGGACAGGGGGCCTTAGAGAGACCCAGTACTTC. This codes for CASSLGAGTGGLRETQYF.

Comments on this clone: Mismatch with germline at one junction end may stem from a read error. This rearrangement joins TRBV2 to TRBJ1-5, with D tentatively TRBD1 (5 bases). The germline V gene has CDR1 SNHLY and CDR2 FYNNEI. The CDR3 totals 12 residues. The CDR3: CASSELGPPVYF. CDR3 DNA sequence: TGTGCCAGCAGTGAATTGGGGCCCCCCGTGTATTTT.

The genes are TRBV5-6 and TRBJ1-3; no reliable D call. V was shortened by 3 bases and J by 4 bases, with 14 bases between the two germline ends. CDR1 and CDR2 from the germline V gene are SGHDT and YYEEEE. The CDR3 spans 15 residues. The CDR3 DNA sequence: TGTGCCAGCAGCTCTATGCCCCGAGCCGGAAACACCATATATTTT. Protein product: CASSSMPRAGNTIYF.

The chain employs TRBV5-5 and TRBJ1-4, with no clear D. With 7 bases removed from V and 0 bases from J, the gap between germline ends came to 7 bases. This CDR3 comprises 13 residues. The germline gives CDR1 SGHKS, CDR2 YYEKEE (reference sequence). The CDR3 sequence is CASGSATNEKLFF. Here the CDR3 DNA reads TGTGCCAGCGGGAGCGCAACTAATGAAAAACTGTTTTTT.

V is TRBV7-9 and J is TRBJ1-4, with a weak D call TRBD1 (6 bases). Trimming removed 4 bases from V and 6 bases from J, with 18 bases in between. The CDR3 consists of 16 residues. The germline V gene encodes CDR1 SEHNR and CDR2 FQNEAQ (reference sequence). The CDR3 is CASSSALGGHHEKLFF. The CDR3 DNA is TGTGCCAGCAGCTCCGCCCTCGGGGGGCATCATGAAAAACTGTTTTTT.

The chain uses TRBV6-2 or TRBV6-3 and TRBJ1-6; 7 bases align to TRBD1. With 5 bases clipped from V and 6 bases from J, the junction kept 16 bases outside the gene matches. Per the germline V gene, CDR1 is MNHEY and CDR2 is SVGEGT. This CDR3 spans 18 amino acids. The CDR3 DNA follows: TGTGCCAGCAGTCCAGCGGTTGTCAGGGGGACGGGTAATTCACCCCTCCACTTT. Translating gives CASSPAVVRGTGNSPLHF.

The chain joins TRBV9 to TRBJ1-1; 11 positions match TRBD1. CDR3 length: 15 amino acids. Germline CDR1 is SGDLS and CDR2 is YYNGEE. V trimming: 4 bases; J trimming: 4 bases; junction bases outside the gene matches: 6. The CDR3: CASSPRTGGLTEAFF. CDR3 sequence (DNA): TGTGCCAGCAGCCCCCGGACAGGGGGCCTCACTGAAGCTTTCTTT.

This rearrangement joins TRBV5-6 to TRBJ1-3, with D tentatively TRBD1 (6 bases). This CDR3 contains 19 residues. Between the trimmed V and J ends, which lost 0 bases and 6 bases, there was a span of 25 bases. In germline, CDR1 is SGHDT, CDR2 YYEEEE. CDR3 bases: TGTGCCAGCAGCTTGGAGGCTCTGGGGGCGCTCCAATACGCAAACACCATATATTTT. It translates to CASSLEALGALQYANTIYF.

This chain uses TRBV9 with TRBJ1-6; perhaps TRBD1 as D (6 bases). The germline V and J ends were trimmed by 0 bases and 5 bases, with 6 bases remaining between them. Germline V gene data show CDR1 as SGDLS and CDR2 as YYNGEE. CDR3 length equals 14 residues. The CDR3 region has the DNA TGTGCCAGCAGCGTAGCAGGGGATAATTCACCCCTCCACTTT. Its translation: CASSVAGDNSPLHF.

The chain combines TRBV7-2 with TRBJ1-4, with 10 bases identical to TRBD1. The CDR3 length is 15 residues. The V gene's germline CDR1 is SGHTA and CDR2 FQGNSA. The V gene end was trimmed by 5 bases and the J gene end by 11 bases; junction bases not matched to a gene: 11. The chain's CDR3 is CASSIPRDRGTKLFF. The DNA of the CDR3 is TGTGCCAGCAGCATTCCCCGGGACAGGGGAACGAAACTGTTTTTT.